This TCR beta chain derives from a study of cytomegalovirus exposure and HLA in healthy donors. General study results and limits: Specificity for CMV antigens was confirmed in vitro for a few of the CMV-associated chains. The tendency of first-cohort TCR clusters to co-occur in the roughly 130 validation repertoires emerged from a later analysis.

Note on this clone: Its antigen is currently unknown.

The assay was immunoSEQ multiplex PCR, and TCRdb's table has in-frame clones only and misses some. Of 240,000 or so clones listed, around 86% are singletons. The donors were members of the validation cohort, which comprised more than 90 subjects and was separate from the first cohort of several hundred subjects. The sample comprised PBMCs. This TCR derives from a woman aged 25-40 years in good health and CMV-seropositive.

The CDR3 loop reads CAWSVRGRGQYF. In DNA form, the CDR3 reads TGTGCCTGGAGTGTAAGGGGGCGGGGGCAGTATTTT. The chain carries TRBV30 and TRBJ2-3, with D possibly matching TRBD1 (7 bases). CDR3 length equals 12 residues. Germline lookup yields CDR1 GTSNPN and CDR2 SVGIG (reference sequence). Trimming left V 0 bases short and J 11 bases short, with 12 bases between.